The source of this T cell receptor beta chain is a study of T cells in Graves' hyperthyroidism and ophthalmopathy. Study context: Pretreatment peripheral blood was obtained at initial diagnosis.

At least ten counts were recorded for this clonotype. What it binds is unknown. TCR beta CDR3 regions were amplified from RNA transcripts. Initially, a first-round RT-PCR of the TCR CDR3 employed the HTBI primer set. From the multiplex PCR reads, TCRdb called clonotypes with MiXCR, one entry per CDR3 protein. In the table there are about 380,000 distinct CDR3 sequences, under 20% of which are singletons. A NOSPECS grade of at least 4, a Clinical Activity Score of at least 3 and duration under 3 months were recorded in ophthalmopathy patients. Uncontrolled infections, other autoimmune diseases, pregnancy or lactation led to exclusion of patients. General study findings and limits: Prediction of ophthalmopathy progression came a median roughly 6.7 months pre-onset.

Germline loops: CDR1 DFQATT, CDR2 SNEGSKA (reference sequence). The CDR3 contains 13 residues. V lost 3 bases, J lost 8 bases, and 13 bases lay in between. What was sequenced was blood. The sequence derives from a man between 18 and 35 years old with Graves' ophthalmopathy. The rearrangement uses TRBV20-1 and TRBJ1-4; D unresolved. The CDR3 DNA follows: TGCAGTGCTAGGCGACGCGTCGGGGAAAAACTGTTTTTT. Translating gives CSARRRVGEKLFF.